A single sample gave rise to the 29 T cell receptor beta chains below, sequenced in a study of regulatory T cells in long-lasting Graves disease (dated by TCRdb to 2020 to 2023). The receptor library was made with multiplex PCR. The data were produced on an Illumina HiSeq 4000. iRepertoire HTBI primers and Arm-PCR amplification of CDR3 regions were used to construct TCR beta libraries. The raw public data were reprocessed by TCRdb itself: fastp quality trimming at Q25, MiXCR clonotype calling, in-frame beta chains only. Identical CDR3 protein sequences are pooled into one entry, listed with their most common genes and DNA. This sample holds approximately 440,000 distinct CDR3 sequences; roughly 16% were observed only once. The ten biggest clones cover more than 9% of the sample. Taken with the paper, the label for time point translates to: newly diagnosed GD, antithyroid drugs for less than 3 months. For both TCR sequencing and RNA sequencing, RNA was extracted from PBMCs using TRIzol.

This same sample was also part of a study on T cells in Graves' hyperthyroidism and ophthalmopathy.

Specimen: peripheral blood mononuclear cells (PBMCs), collected at new diagnosis, from a patient treated with antithyroid drugs. Receptors originate from a man aged 35-49 years with Graves disease. Donor details come from another sample of the same person, matched by shared clones.

This clonotype was observed at least ten times. The chain is built from TRBV7-2 and TRBJ2-3; the match to TRBD2 covers 13 bases. Germline assignment: CDR1 SGHTA and CDR2 FQGNSA. V was pared by 5 bases and J by 6 bases, with 11 bases of the junction left unmatched. The CDR3 sequence is 17 residues long. CDR3 in DNA: TGTGCCAGCAGCGCCACTAGCGGGAGGGCCTTCTTCGATACGCAGTATTTT. Amino acid sequence: CASSATSGRAFFDTQYF.

A few counts support this clonotype. This chain links TRBV11-3 with TRBJ2-5; no firm D call. Trimming stripped 8 bases from V and 1 base from J, with 8 bases between. Germline CDR1 and CDR2: SGHNT and YENEEA. The CDR3 spans 12 residues. The CDR3 DNA follows: TGTGCCAGCCTAGGGCCCCAAGAGACCCAGTACTTC. This gives the protein CASLGPQETQYF. Filled out from reference TRBV11-3 and TRBJ2-5, the complete variable domain reads EAGVVQSPRYKIIEKKQPVAFWCNPISGHNTLYWYLQNLGQGPELLIRYENEEAVDDSQLPKDRFSAERLKGVDSTLKIQPAELGDSAVYLCASLGPQETQYFGPGTRLLVL.

This clonotype was detected ten times or more. The CDR3 DNA reads TGTGCCAGCAGTGAAGGCGGGGGACTATCTAGCAATGAGCAGTTCTTC. This encodes CASSEGGGLSSNEQFF. The rearrangement uses TRBV2 and TRBJ2-1, with 7 bases matching TRBD2. In germline, CDR1 is SNHLY, CDR2 FYNNEI. This CDR3 region has 16 residues. The ends lost 1 base at V and 6 bases at J; junction bases unmatched: 9. The full variable domain, rest sourced from reference TRBV2 and TRBJ2-1, is EPEVTQTPSHQVTQMGQEVILRCVPISNHLYFYWYRQILGQKVEFLVSFYNNEISEKSEIFDDQFSVERPDGSNFTLKIRSTKLEDSAMYFCASSEGGGLSSNEQFFGPGTRLTVL.

This clonotype was seen at least ten times. The chain employs TRBV11-2 and TRBJ2-7, with TRBD2 matching over 8 bases. The junction had 7 bases not matched to a gene; V was cut back by 1 base and J by 8 bases. CDR1 and CDR2 (germline): SGHAT, FQNNGV. The CDR3 sequence is 14 residues long. CDR3 coding DNA: TGTGCCAGCAGCTTAGCGGGAGGGGTTATCCAGCAGTACTTC. It yields the protein CASSLAGGVIQQYF. Supplemented by reference TRBV11-2 and TRBJ2-7, the full variable domain reads EAGVAQSPRYKIIEKRQSVAFWCNPISGHATLYWYQQILGQGPKLLIQFQNNGVVDDSQLPKDRFSAERLKGVDSTLKIQPAKLEDSAVYLCASSLAGGVIQQYFGPGTRLTVT.

This clonotype was recorded at least ten times. The chain has TRBV28 and TRBJ1-2; 8 nucleotides agree with TRBD1. The CDR3 length is 13 residues. V lost 4 bases to trimming and J lost 7 bases; unmatched junction nucleotides: 5. From germline, CDR1 is MDHEN and CDR2 SYDVKM. As DNA, the CDR3 is TGTGCCAGCAGTTCCAGGGGGCGGGGTGGCTACACCTTC. Protein product: CASSSRGRGGYTF.

The sample holds a few counts of this clonotype. Since no conserved phenylalanine or tryptophan closes the CDR3, a read error is the likely cause. V gene TRBV11-2 combines with J gene TRBJ2-5; 7 positions agree with TRBD2. CDR3 size: 15 residues. CDR1 SGHAT and CDR2 FQNNGV come from the germline V gene. Trimming cost V 4 bases and J 0 bases; bases outside gene matches: 5. Written as DNA, the CDR3 is TGTGCCAGCAGCTCCGCTACTAGCGACCAAGAGACCCAGTACCTC. This codes for CASSSATSDQETQYL.

This clonotype was observed many times. The chain combines TRBV24-1 with TRBJ2-7; no firm D call. Germline V gene sequence: CDR1 KGHDR, CDR2 SFDVKD. Trimming pared 3 bases from V and 5 bases from J, leaving 16 bases between. This CDR3 has 15 residues. CDR3: CATSDGRRREDEQYF. The CDR3 nucleotides read TGTGCCACCAGTGATGGTCGGAGACGTGAAGACGAGCAGTACTTC.

This clonotype was seen a few times. As DNA, the CDR3 is TGTGCCAGCAGCCCCTCCCTGAGCTCCTACGAGCAGTACTTC. Translating gives CASSPSLSSYEQYF. V usage is TRBV3-1 and J usage is TRBJ2-7; D ambiguous. The CDR3 runs 14 residues. The V and J ends lost 4 bases and 0 bases respectively, with 10 bases between them. CDR1 LGHDT and CDR2 YNNKEL come from the germline V gene (reference sequence).

With respect to this clonotype: A read error may explain this, as a much larger clone is one base away. The rearrangement links TRBV5-1 to TRBJ2-1, with D possibly being TRBD2 (6 bases). The germline gives CDR1 SGHRS, CDR2 YFSETQ. V lost 0 bases and J 9 bases, leaving 16 bases between the germline ends. The CDR3 runs 15 residues. The CDR3 region has the DNA TGCGCCAGCAGCTTGGGGGCGGGGAGGTATGGTGAGCAGTTCTTC. Residues: CASSLGAGRYGEQFF.

V gene TRBV2 combines with J gene TRBJ2-2, with no clear D. In germline, CDR1 is SNHLY, CDR2 FYNNEI. CDR3 length equals 15 residues. Trimming took off 3 bases at V and 1 base at J, with 9 bases between the two ends. The CDR3 bases are TGTGCCAGCAGTGAGGGATTGCGGAACACCGGGGAGCTGTTTTTT. As protein: CASSEGLRNTGELFF.

As DNA, the CDR3 is TGTGCCAGCAGATCGTCGCGGGAGAGTTACGAGCAGTACTTC. Its translation: CASRSSRESYEQYF. The chain employs TRBV14 and TRBJ2-7, with TRBD2 matching 7 bases. The germline V gene encodes CDR1 SGHDN and CDR2 FVKESK. V lost 6 bases to trimming and J lost 4 bases; unmatched junction nucleotides: 9. This CDR3 comprises 14 residues.

This clonotype has a single count. One base separates it from a far larger clone, so it is likely a read error. The chain uses TRBV11-1 and TRBJ2-5; 7 nucleotides agree with TRBD2. CDR3 length equals 14 residues. Germline V gives CDR1 SGHAT, CDR2 FQDESV (reference sequence). The CDR3 sequence: CASSSVGTTNEQSF. The CDR3 coding sequence is TGTGCCAGCAGCTCCGTGGGGACTACCAATGAGCAGTCCTTC.

The chain employs TRBV20-1 and TRBJ2-7; 7 bases are a match to TRBD1. Unmatched junction bases numbered 8, after V lost 5 bases and J lost 7 bases. From germline, CDR1 is DFQATT and CDR2 SNEGSKA (reference sequence). CDR3 size: 12 residues. For the CDR3, the DNA is TGCAGTGCTCCTTTCAGGGGGTGGGAGCAGTACTTC. Translating it yields CSAPFRGWEQYF.

This clonotype has at least ten counts. This chain connects TRBV11-3 to TRBJ2-1; TRBD1 agrees at 9 bases. The CDR3 runs 14 residues. Germline values: CDR1 SGHNT, CDR2 YENEEA. After removal of 1 base from V and 8 bases from J, the junction contained 3 bases not matched to a gene. The CDR3 region is CASSLGTGEHEQFF. CDR3 sequence (DNA): TGTGCCAGCAGCTTAGGGACAGGGGAGCATGAGCAGTTCTTC. The full variable domain, its missing parts supplied by reference TRBV11-3 and TRBJ2-1, is EAGVVQSPRYKIIEKKQPVAFWCNPISGHNTLYWYLQNLGQGPELLIRYENEEAVDDSQLPKDRFSAERLKGVDSTLKIQPAELGDSAVYLCASSLGTGEHEQFFGPGTRLTVL.

This clonotype was detected ten times or more. The chain joins TRBV2 to TRBJ1-1; D call uncertain. The V end was cut by 4 bases, the J end by 5 bases, with 8 bases between. Per germline, CDR1 SNHLY and CDR2 FYNNEI. This CDR3 region has 12 residues. CDR3 amino acids: CASSGVETEAFF. The CDR3 DNA is TGTGCCAGCAGTGGGGTTGAAACTGAAGCTTTCTTT.

This clonotype was detected only a few times. J is TRBJ2-7 and V is TRBV7-9, with 14 bases that match TRBD2. CDR1 and CDR2 (germline): SEHNR, FQNEAQ (reference sequence). This CDR3 comprises 17 residues. With V trimmed by 1 base and J by 7 bases, 9 bases remained unmatched. The CDR3, as DNA: TGTGCCAGCAGCTTAGTCCCCGGACTAGCGGGGGGTAGGGAGCAGTACTTC. This translates into CASSLVPGLAGGREQYF.

The sample holds many counts of this clonotype. The rearrangement joins TRBV7-2 to TRBJ2-7, with D perhaps TRBD2 (6 bases). The CDR3 contains 18 residues. Germline values: CDR1 SGHTA, CDR2 FQGNSA. Deletions cut 3 bases from V and 3 bases from J, with 24 bases between. The CDR3 loop reads CASSFPLRPGTDYYEQYF. Written as DNA, the CDR3 is TGTGCCAGCAGCTTTCCCCTCCGACCCGGGACGGACTACTACGAGCAGTACTTC.

This clonotype has just a few counts. The genes are TRBV20-1 and TRBJ2-7; 11 bases fit TRBD2. The CDR3 runs 14 residues. Trimming took 3 bases from V and 3 from J; bases not matched to a gene: 4. Germline V lookup: CDR1 DFQATT, CDR2 SNEGSKA (reference sequence). The CDR3 reads CSASVLAGDYEQYF. Here the CDR3 DNA reads TGCAGTGCTAGTGTACTAGCGGGGGACTACGAGCAGTACTTC.

This clonotype was observed many times. V gene TRBV28 combines with J gene TRBJ2-7; D is unresolved. CDR3 size: 13 residues. CDR1 and CDR2 (germline): MDHEN, SYDVKM. V was clipped by 6 bases and J by 2 bases, with 11 bases between them. The CDR3 loop reads CASRPSQTYEQYF. For the CDR3, the DNA is TGTGCCAGCAGACCAAGTCAAACCTACGAGCAGTACTTC.

The table lists this clonotype with many counts. The chain is built from TRBV6-1 and TRBJ2-1; the match to TRBD2 covers 7 bases. This CDR3 has 15 amino acids. The V gene end was trimmed by 5 bases and the J gene end by 8 bases; junction bases not matched to a gene: 12. Germline CDR1 is MNHNS and CDR2 is SASEGT. The CDR3 is CASSTTSVAWYEQFF. The CDR3 DNA reads TGTGCCAGCAGTACCACTAGCGTGGCCTGGTATGAGCAGTTCTTC.

The chain is built from TRBV29-1 and TRBJ2-1; the D gene is possibly TRBD2 (6 bases). In germline, CDR1 is SQVTM, CDR2 ANQGSEA. V shed 6 bases and J shed 10 bases, with 22 bases lying between them. The CDR3 runs to 14 residues. The CDR3 protein is CSVGIGGIGNEQFF. The CDR3 DNA reads TGCAGCGTGGGGATTGGCGGGATCGGCAACGAGCAGTTCTTC.

The sample holds many counts of this clonotype. The J gene is TRBJ2-1, the V gene TRBV4-2; TRBD2 matches 10 bases. CDR1 LGHNA and CDR2 YNFKEQ come from the germline V gene. V dropped 2 bases and J dropped 5; count of bases not matched to a gene: 9. This CDR3 has 17 amino acids. The CDR3 loop is CASSQSVSGRWDNEQFF. The CDR3 nucleotides are TGTGCCAGCAGCCAATCCGTTAGCGGGAGGTGGGACAATGAGCAGTTCTTC.

This clonotype has a count of ten or more. Written as DNA, the CDR3 is TGTGCCAGCAGTTTCACTCCAGGAACCGTCTACGAGCAGTACTTC. Protein: CASSFTPGTVYEQYF. The chain joins TRBV7-2 to TRBJ2-7; D is ambiguous. Trimming left V 6 bases short and J 3 bases short, with 18 bases between. There are 15 residues in the CDR3. Germline V gene data show CDR1 as SGHTA and CDR2 as FQGNSA.

The rearrangement links TRBV20-1 to TRBJ2-7; maybe TRBD2 (5 bases). Per germline, CDR1 DFQATT and CDR2 SNEGSKA (reference sequence). The CDR3 spans 12 residues. V was trimmed by 4 bases and J by 7 bases, leaving 14 bases between them. CDR3 nucleotide sequence: TGCAGTGCTATTAGCGTCGCGGGTGAGCAGTACTTC. It encodes CSAISVAGEQYF.

This clonotype showed up many times. V usage is TRBV20-1 and J usage is TRBJ2-1, with TRBD2 identical over 11 bases. This CDR3 is 12 amino acids long. V shed 1 base and J 15 bases; nucleotides not matched to a gene: 5. Germline loops: CDR1 DFQATT, CDR2 SNEGSKA (reference sequence). The CDR3 DNA is TGCAGTGCTAGAGTTAGCGGGAGGGCCGCGTTCTTC. Translated, it gives CSARVSGRAAFF.

This clonotype was seen many times. The chain combines TRBV27 with TRBJ2-5; the D gene could be TRBD1 or TRBD2 (7 bases each). Germline V lookup: CDR1 MNHEY, CDR2 SMNVEV (reference sequence). Trimming left V 4 bases short and J 3 bases short, with 12 bases between. CDR3 length: 14 residues. CDR3 residues: CASSSAGGEETQYF. The DNA for the CDR3 is TGTGCCAGCAGTTCCGCAGGGGGGGAAGAGACCCAGTACTTC.

The rearrangement uses TRBV5-1 and TRBJ2-2; weak D call: TRBD1 (7 bases). The germline V and J ends were trimmed by 2 bases and 6 bases, with 17 bases remaining between them. Germline V gene sequence: CDR1 SGHRS, CDR2 YFSETQ. The CDR3 has 16 residues. The CDR3 sequence is CASSFLEGAMSGELFF. The CDR3 coding sequence is TGCGCCAGCAGCTTTCTGGAGGGGGCTATGTCCGGGGAGCTGTTTTTT.

The rearrangement links TRBV19 to TRBJ2-1; a weak D match, TRBD1 (6 bases). This CDR3 has 14 residues. V was shortened by 10 bases and J by 4 bases, with 17 bases between the two germline ends. Germline CDR1 reads LNHDA; CDR2 reads SQIVND (reference sequence). The CDR3 region is CATTLTGLYNEQFF. In nucleotides, the CDR3 is TGTGCCACCACCCTGACAGGATTATACAATGAGCAGTTCTTC. Based on the CDR3 plus reference TRBV19 and TRBJ2-1, the full variable domain is DGGITQSPKYLFRKEGQNVTLSCEQNLNHDAMYWYRQDPGQGLRLIYYSQIVNDFQKGDIAEGYSVSREKKESFPLTVTSAQKNPTAFYLCATTLTGLYNEQFFGPGTRLTVL.

About this clonotype: A much larger clone lies a single base off, so this may be a read error. The rearrangement uses TRBV5-1 and TRBJ2-2; 10 bases agree with TRBD1. This CDR3 contains 16 residues. CDR1 is SGHRS and CDR2 is YFSETQ in the germline V gene. The V segment lost 4 bases and the J segment 6 bases; nucleotides outside the gene matches: 9. DNA for the CDR3: TGCGCCAGCAGCCAAACCGGGACAGGGGACCCCGGGGAGCTGTTTTTT. Translating gives CASSQTGTGDPGELFF.